The clone carrying this T cell receptor (beta chain) was detected once. The CDR3 extends over 16 amino acids. It was healthy bone marrow donors who served as donors. This sample is part of a study of cytomegalovirus exposure and HLA in healthy donors. Study summary: Researchers previously reported finding 117 million unique TCR beta sequences from about 170 million T cells.

Primers: 60 Vbeta forward and 13 Jbeta reverse. Assay used: immunoSEQ multiplex PCR; TCRdb lists only in-frame clones, some missing. The data hold around 120,000 clones, with around three quarters observed a single time. The sequenced sample consisted of PBMCs. V is TRBV21-1 and J is TRBJ2-6; the table's D gene call, TRBD2, was not cross checked with the DNA. TRBV21-1 is a documented pseudogene. The clonotype comes from a woman in her forties in good health and CMV-seronegative. CDR3 coding DNA: TGTGCCAGCAGCAAAGCAAGCTCCTCTGGGGCCAACGTCCTGACTTTC. Encoded protein: CASSKASSSGANVLTF.